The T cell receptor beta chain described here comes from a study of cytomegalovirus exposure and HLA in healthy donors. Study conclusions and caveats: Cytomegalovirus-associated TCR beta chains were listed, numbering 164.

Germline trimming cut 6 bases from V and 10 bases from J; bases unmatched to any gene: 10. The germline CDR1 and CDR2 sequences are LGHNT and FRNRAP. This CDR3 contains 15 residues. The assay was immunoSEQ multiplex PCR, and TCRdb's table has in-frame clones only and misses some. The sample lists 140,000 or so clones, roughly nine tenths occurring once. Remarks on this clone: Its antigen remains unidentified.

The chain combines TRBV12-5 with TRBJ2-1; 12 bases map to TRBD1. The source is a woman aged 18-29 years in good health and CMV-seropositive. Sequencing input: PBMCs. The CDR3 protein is CASGWGQGAFGEQFF. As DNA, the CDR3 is TGTGCTAGTGGCTGGGGACAGGGGGCTTTTGGCGAGCAGTTCTTC.